This TCR beta chain derives from a study of beta chain features in type 1 diabetes. General study results and limits: Patients' naive, central memory and Treg TCRB repertoires seemed closer to one another than those of healthy donors.

Blood was drawn once from each donor into heparinised tubes. The draws averaged around 110 mL. Purity above 98% was achieved in all sorted populations. Of note for this clone: Antigen: not known.

Every bit of the isolated RNA underwent reverse transcription, so sequencing read expressed TCRB transcripts. The repertoire was sequenced with immunoSEQ multiplex PCR; TCRdb's copy has only in-frame clones and lacks some. The sample shows under 800,000 clones, about 16% of them seen only once. Sequences were obtained from naive CD4+ T cells from blood. This sequence was found in a man aged 18 to 29 in good health.

The CDR3 region is CASSTGLAGHNEQFF. The CDR3 DNA reads TGCGCCAGCAGCACCGGACTAGCGGGCCACAATGAGCAGTTCTTC. V is TRBV5-1 and J is TRBJ2-1; 11 positions match TRBD2. CDR1 is SGHRS and CDR2 is YFSETQ in the germline V gene. The CDR3 is 15 residues long. J lost 5 bases, V lost 4 bases, and 5 bases had no gene match.